What follows are 21 T cell receptor beta chains derived from one specimen sequenced in a study of blood T cell repertoires in COVID-19. Assay: immunoSEQ multiplex PCR; the TCRdb copy retains only in-frame clones and omits some. This table holds roughly 190,000 clones, roughly four fifths found once. The material sequenced was peripheral blood. The receptors come from a woman in her 50s with acute or convalescent COVID-19.

The V and J genes are TRBV27 and TRBJ1-2, with 9 bases lining up with TRBD1. CDR3 length: 16 amino acids. Germline CDR1 reads MNHEY; CDR2 reads SMNVEV (reference sequence). J gave up 7 bases and V 4 bases, and 13 bases lay outside the gene matches. The CDR3 DNA is TGTGCCAGCAGTTCCTCGGGACAGGGAATTTCGCGTGGCTACACCTTC. Amino acid sequence: CASSSSGQGISRGYTF.

The chain joins TRBV5-1 to TRBJ2-1; unclear D gene. The CDR3 has 13 amino acids. CDR1 is SGHRS and CDR2 is YFSETQ in the germline V gene. V was pared by 2 bases and J by 5 bases, with 8 bases between. The CDR3 region is CASSFAPNNEQFF. The DNA of the CDR3 is TGCGCCAGCAGCTTCGCACCTAACAATGAGCAGTTCTTC.

J is TRBJ2-1 and V is TRBV19; possibly TRBD2 for D (5 bases). Trimming pared 1 base from V and 4 bases from J, leaving 11 bases between. CDR1 and CDR2 from the germline V gene are LNHDA and SQIVND (reference sequence). The CDR3 is 15 amino acids. In DNA, the CDR3 is TGTGCCAGTAGTATAGGAGGAAGCGGATACAATGAGCAGTTCTTC. This translates into CASSIGGSGYNEQFF.

With regard to this clone: Other DNA sequences of this sample code for an identical CDR3. The V call is TRBV18, the J call TRBJ2-7, with TRBD1 matching over 10 bases. After removal of 3 bases from V and 2 bases from J, the junction contained 1 base not matched to a gene. The germline gives CDR1 KGHSH, CDR2 LQKENI. There are 14 residues in the CDR3. The CDR3 DNA reads TGTGCCAGCTCACCCGGGACAGGGGCCTACGAGCAGTACTTC. Protein sequence: CASSPGTGAYEQYF.

This clone was observed once. V usage is TRBV2 and J usage is TRBJ1-5; 12 bases map to TRBD1. The ends lost 4 bases at V and 0 bases at J; junction bases unmatched: 7. This CDR3 is 18 amino acids long. Germline lookup yields CDR1 SNHLY and CDR2 FYNNEI. DNA of the CDR3: TGTGCCAGCAGTGCCGGGGGACAGGGGGCCTATAGCAATCAGCCCCAGCATTTT. It translates to CASSAGGQGAYSNQPQHF.

The rearrangement uses TRBV6-5 and TRBJ1-6; D ambiguous. The CDR3 is 14 amino acids. V lost 6 bases to trimming and J lost 8 bases, with 14 bases between them. In germline, CDR1 is MNHEY, CDR2 SVGAGI. The CDR3 DNA is TGTGCCAGCAGCCCCCGCCGCGGGGATTCACCCCTCCACTTT. This codes for CASSPRRGDSPLHF.

CDR3 region: CSVGSGRGHDEQFF. CDR3 coding DNA: TGCAGCGTTGGGAGCGGGAGGGGTCACGATGAGCAGTTCTTC. J is TRBJ2-1 and V is TRBV29-1; 10 positions match TRBD2. Losses at the gene ends were 4 bases for V and 8 bases for J; bases not matched to a gene: 8. Germline-derived CDR1 and CDR2 are SQVTM and ANQGSEA. The CDR3 contains 14 residues.

This chain uses TRBV6-1 with TRBJ1-5; D gene unclear. V lost 1 base and J lost 5, with 9 bases in between. The germline V gene encodes CDR1 MNHNS and CDR2 SASEGT. There are 14 residues in the CDR3. CDR3 protein: CASSEVSFYQPQHF. In DNA form, the CDR3 reads TGTGCCAGCAGTGAAGTTAGTTTTTATCAGCCCCAGCATTTT.

The chain couples TRBV7-2 to TRBJ2-7; weak D call: TRBD2 (5 bases). Germline lookup yields CDR1 SGHTA and CDR2 FQGNSA. The germline V and J ends were trimmed by 1 base and 7 bases, with 11 bases remaining between them. The length of the CDR3 is 13 residues. The CDR3 DNA follows: TGTGCCAGCAGCTTAGGGTTCCGAGGGGAGCAGTACTTC. This gives the protein CASSLGFRGEQYF.

For this clone: Mismatch with germline at one junction end may stem from a read error. This chain links TRBV4-1 with TRBJ2-5; D is possibly TRBD2 (5 bases). The CDR3 is 14 residues long. Germline CDR1 reads MGHRA; CDR2 reads YSYEKL. CDR3 amino acids: CASSPPGYQETQYF. CDR3 nucleotides: TGCGCCAGCAGCCCTCCGGGATACCAGGAGACCCAGTACTTC.

J is TRBJ2-7 and V is TRBV30; TRBD1 might be the D (6 bases). The CDR3 runs 15 residues. With 0 bases removed from V and 4 bases from J, the gap between germline ends came to 16 bases. Germline V gene data show CDR1 as GTSNPN and CDR2 as SVGIG (reference sequence). CDR3 amino acids: CAWSVEPGVVYEQYF. The CDR3 DNA follows: TGTGCCTGGAGTGTAGAGCCAGGGGTGGTATACGAGCAGTACTTC. Combining the CDR3 with reference TRBV30 and TRBJ2-7 gives the whole variable domain SQTIHQWPATLVQPVGSPLSLECTVEGTSNPNLYWYRQAAGRGLQLLFYSVGIGQISSEVPQNLSASRPQDRQFILSSKKLLLSDSGFYLCAWSVEPGVVYEQYFGPGTRLTVT.

The rearrangement uses TRBV19 and TRBJ2-2; the match to TRBD2 covers 8 bases. The CDR3 sequence is 16 residues long. The germline V gene encodes CDR1 LNHDA and CDR2 SQIVND (reference sequence). With V trimmed by 2 bases and J by 6 bases, 8 bases remained unmatched. The CDR3 region has the DNA TGTGCCAGTAGTATAATAAGCGGGAGTTTCGCCGGGGAGCTGTTTTTT. Translation gives CASSIISGSFAGELFF.

Only one count was recorded for this clone. This CDR3 is CASSNTGKIYEQYF. CDR3 sequence (DNA): TGCGCCAGCAGCAATACAGGGAAAATCTACGAGCAGTACTTC. The chain couples TRBV4-1 to TRBJ2-7, with D maybe TRBD1 (6 bases). Looked up from germline, CDR1 is MGHRA and CDR2 is YSYEKL. CDR3 length equals 14 residues. The ends were cut back, 5 bases at V and 3 bases at J, with 14 bases in the middle.

This chain links TRBV27 with TRBJ2-1; 8 bases match TRBD1. The CDR3 covers 12 residues. Germline CDR1 MNHEY, CDR2 SMNVEV (reference sequence). V was pared by 3 bases and J by 10 bases, with 2 bases of the junction left unmatched. CDR3 loop: CASSFTGGEQFF. For the CDR3, the DNA is TGTGCCAGCAGTTTCACAGGGGGAGAGCAGTTCTTC.

The sample holds a few counts of this clone. The chain joins TRBV5-6 to TRBJ1-2, with D tentatively TRBD1 (6 bases). Per the germline V gene, CDR1 is SGHDT and CDR2 is YYEEEE. Between the trimmed V and J ends, which lost 0 bases and 7 bases, there was a span of 13 bases. The CDR3 runs to 14 residues. The CDR3 DNA sequence: TGTGCCAGCAGCTTGGTCAGGGGTCGTCCTGGCTACACCTTC. It specifies CASSLVRGRPGYTF.

The sample holds a few counts of this clone. V and J are TRBV6-2 or TRBV6-3 and TRBJ1-1, with D possibly matching TRBD1 (5 bases). Deletions cut 6 bases from V and 0 bases from J, with 11 bases between. The CDR3 extends over 14 amino acids. Germline CDR1 reads MNHEY; CDR2 reads SVGEGT. CDR3: CASSLGGMNTEAFF. The DNA of the CDR3 is TGTGCCAGCAGCCTGGGGGGGATGAACACTGAAGCTTTCTTT.

V gene TRBV7-6 combines with J gene TRBJ2-1; D not certain. Germline CDR1 and CDR2: SGHVS and FNYEAQ. This CDR3 contains 14 residues. V dropped 2 bases and J dropped 6 bases, with 11 bases sitting between them. The CDR3 spells CASSLYANGNEQFF. In nucleotides, the CDR3 is TGTGCCAGCAGCTTATATGCCAACGGCAATGAGCAGTTCTTC.

The chain couples TRBV28 to TRBJ1-2; D might be TRBD1 (5 bases). V lost 5 bases to trimming and J lost 4 bases, with 17 bases between them. The germline V gene encodes CDR1 MDHEN and CDR2 SYDVKM. This CDR3 contains 15 residues. The chain's CDR3 is CASSGVLGGGYGYTF. The CDR3 nucleotides are TGTGCCAGCAGTGGTGTATTGGGGGGTGGCTATGGCTACACCTTC.

The CDR3 region is CASKQGARDTEAFF. CDR3 DNA: TGTGCCAGTAAACAGGGGGCGCGAGACACTGAAGCTTTCTTT. The chain joins TRBV19 to TRBJ1-1; 9 bases are a match to TRBD1. Trimming took 7 bases from V and 3 from J; bases not matched to a gene: 6. CDR1 and CDR2 from the germline V gene are LNHDA and SQIVND (reference sequence). The CDR3 has 14 amino acids.

The chain links TRBV5-1 to TRBJ1-1, with TRBD1 identical over 8 bases. Germline CDR1 reads SGHRS; CDR2 reads YFSETQ. Trimming at V came to 0 bases and at J to 1 base, leaving 5 bases not matched to a gene. This CDR3 is 16 amino acids long. CDR3 in DNA: TGCGCCAGCAGCTTGGAGGGCAGGGGGCGGAACACTGAAGCTTTCTTT. Its translation: CASSLEGRGRNTEAFF.

The V call is TRBV14, the J call TRBJ2-7, with 9 positions matching TRBD1. Per the germline V gene, CDR1 is SGHDN and CDR2 is FVKESK. Losses at the gene ends were 1 base for V and 2 bases for J; bases not matched to a gene: 6. CDR3 length: 16 residues. As DNA, the CDR3 is TGTGCCAGCAGCCAAGGGACAGGGGTACCCCCCTACGAGCAGTACTTC. Protein sequence: CASSQGTGVPPYEQYF.